This T cell receptor beta chain was captured by sequencing in a study of T cell repertoires in aging, cancer and after chemotherapy. About the research overall: Donors were grouped into six age bands spanning 30 or younger through 70 or older. Patients with glioblastoma brain tumors were sampled before and after temozolomide-based therapy. Notes on the study in general: Median generation probability rose over the chemotherapy interval in each cancer cohort, suggesting rebound thymic output. Age-matched healthy donors had significantly more diverse, less clonal blood TCR repertoires than untreated cancer patients.

This clonotype rates as large. The antigen remains unidentified. Peripheral blood genomic DNA, not sorted cells or RNA, was the template. Multiplex touch-down PCR with TRB-A/B primers amplified rearranged V-D-J TRB sequences. Using its own MiXCR run on the multiplex PCR reads, TCRdb lists one record per CDR3 protein. The sample carries some 400 distinct CDR3 sequences, 24% recorded once. Germline V gives CDR1 DFQATT, CDR2 SNEGSKA (reference sequence). Trimming pared 5 bases from V and 3 bases from J, leaving 11 bases between. The CDR3 totals 13 residues. This sequence joins TRBV20-1 and TRBJ2-1; possible D gene TRBD2, 6 bases. The sample was blood. The TCR originated in a human donor with a solid tumor. The CDR3 loop reads CSAGDSFYNEQFF. The CDR3 DNA reads as TGCAGTGCTGGGGACTCATTCTACAATGAGCAGTTCTTC.